Presented here are 13 T cell receptor beta chains from one specimen sequenced in a study of CD8 T cells in ankylosing spondylitis. Study results and caveats: Seemingly characteristic of ankylosing spondylitis blood was a TCR beta motif consisting of eight highly homologous variants.

Their cognate antigens are unknown. TCRdb re-called the 5' RACE reads with MiXCR, one entry per CDR3 protein. Of under 150,000 distinct CDR3 sequences listed, roughly 18% are singletons. The sequenced material came from blood, either unsorted or a sorted T cell fraction (not recorded which). Receptor source: a male donor with ankylosing spondylitis.

This clonotype was counted a few times. The CDR3 nucleotides are TGTGCCAGCAGTCTCCGGGACAGGGGCCACGAGCAGTACTTC. It yields the protein CASSLRDRGHEQYF. The chain recombines TRBV6-1 with TRBJ2-7; 10 bases line up with TRBD1. The CDR3 spans 14 residues. Germline V gene data show CDR1 as MNHNS and CDR2 as SASEGT. V lost 5 bases and J lost 5; bases outside the gene matches: 6.

This clonotype was seen a handful of times. The rearrangement links TRBV25-1 to TRBJ2-4; no clear D. Germline values: CDR1 MGHDK, CDR2 SYGVNS. Trimming shortened V by 5 bases and J by 3 bases, and 20 bases separated the two germline ends. The CDR3 covers 17 residues. The CDR3 is CASSSLIPVLHKNIQYF. The DNA for the CDR3 is TGTGCCAGCAGTTCATTAATCCCAGTACTACACAAAAACATTCAGTACTTC.

This chain uses TRBV6-1 with TRBJ2-1; no clear D. The germline V gene encodes CDR1 MNHNS and CDR2 SASEGT. Trimming removed 3 bases at V and 8 bases at J, with 11 bases between. The CDR3 loop spans 13 amino acids. The CDR3 DNA follows: TGTGCCAGCAGTGATGGGCCCGTGGATGAGCAGTTCTTC. Protein: CASSDGPVDEQFF.

The chain carries TRBV20-1 and TRBJ1-5; 8 bases are shared with TRBD1. The CDR3 has 17 amino acids. V shed 0 bases and J 1 base; nucleotides not matched to a gene: 8. Germline V gene sequence: CDR1 DFQATT, CDR2 SNEGSKA (reference sequence). CDR3 loop: CSARDRTGQHSNQPQHF. The CDR3 coding sequence is TGCAGTGCTAGAGACAGGACAGGGCAACACAGCAATCAGCCCCAGCATTTT.

This clonotype was picked up a small number of times. The chain joins TRBV5-6 to TRBJ1-5; D not certain. The CDR3 spans 13 residues. V shed 3 bases and J shed 6 bases, with 10 bases lying between them. CDR1 and CDR2 from the germline V gene are SGHDT and YYEEEE. The CDR3 sequence is CASSSMTSQPQHF. The CDR3 nucleotides are TGTGCCAGCAGCTCAATGACGTCTCAGCCCCAGCATTTT. Using reference TRBV5-6 and TRBJ1-5 for the parts outside the CDR3, the full variable domain is DAGVTQSPTHLIKTRGQQVTLRCSPKSGHDTVSWYQQALGQGPQFIFQYYEEEERQRGNFPDRFSGHQFPNYSSELNVNALLLGDSALYLCASSSMTSQPQHFGDGTRLSIL.

The genes are TRBV5-6 and TRBJ1-1; unclear D gene. Trimming shortened V by 0 bases and J by 6 bases, and 6 bases separated the two germline ends. Looked up from germline, CDR1 is SGHDT and CDR2 is YYEEEE. This CDR3 contains 12 residues. This CDR3 is CASSLGEAEAFF. The CDR3 DNA reads as TGTGCCAGCAGCTTGGGGGAAGCTGAAGCTTTCTTT.

This clonotype was seen only a few times. This sequence joins TRBV29-1 and TRBJ1-1; weak D call: TRBD1 (5 bases). CDR1 SQVTM and CDR2 ANQGSEA come from the germline V gene. CDR3 size: 14 residues. V lost 3 bases and J lost 7, with 18 bases in between. CDR3 nucleotide sequence: TGCAGCGTTGATTTGGCGTTACGGGGCGGTGAAGCTTTCTTT. Translated, it gives CSVDLALRGGEAFF.

This rearrangement joins TRBV7-8 to TRBJ2-3; 13 bases are a match to TRBD2. The CDR3 extends over 15 amino acids. V shed 5 bases, J shed 5 bases, and the junction held 4 bases outside the gene matches. Per the germline V gene, CDR1 is SGHVS and CDR2 is FQNEAQ. CDR3 coding DNA: TGTGCCAGCAGCAAGACTAGCGGGAGGATAGATACGCAGTATTTT. It yields the protein CASSKTSGRIDTQYF.

This clonotype was picked up a small number of times. V usage is TRBV7-2 and J usage is TRBJ1-5; D gene unclear. The CDR3 has 14 residues. Looked up from germline, CDR1 is SGHTA and CDR2 is FQGNSA. V was trimmed by 4 bases and J by 4 bases, leaving 11 bases between them. CDR3 protein: CASSSGPGNQPQHF. The CDR3 coding sequence is TGTGCCAGCAGCTCGGGCCCGGGAAATCAGCCCCAGCATTTT. The full variable domain, completed using reference TRBV7-2 and TRBJ1-5, is GAGVSQSPSNKVTEKGKDVELRCDPISGHTALYWYRQSLGQGLEFLIYFQGNSAPDKSGLPSDRFSAERTGGSVSTLTIQRTQQEDSAVYLCASSSGPGNQPQHFGDGTRLSIL.

The gene calls are TRBV29-1 and TRBJ1-2; no clear D. The CDR3 contains 15 residues. Trimming took off 2 bases at V and 0 bases at J, with 13 bases between the two ends. CDR1 and CDR2 from the germline V gene are SQVTM and ANQGSEA. The CDR3 is CSVETGGLPNYGYTF. The CDR3 DNA reads TGCAGCGTTGAAACCGGAGGGTTACCTAACTATGGCTACACCTTC.

This clonotype was observed a handful of times. The chain is built from TRBV7-9 and TRBJ2-7; 7 nucleotides align to TRBD1. With V trimmed by 5 bases and J by 2 bases, 15 bases remained unmatched. CDR1 and CDR2 from the germline V gene are SEHNR and FQNEAQ (reference sequence). CDR3 length: 17 residues. Written as DNA, the CDR3 is TGTGCCAGCAGCCCTTTCTCACCGGGACAGAGGCCCTACGAGCAGTACTTC. Its translation is CASSPFSPGQRPYEQYF. Complete variable domain (other parts from reference TRBV7-9 and TRBJ2-7): DTGVSQNPRHKITKRGQNVTFRCDPISEHNRLYWYRQTLGQGPEFLTYFQNEAQLEKSRLLSDRFSAERPKGSFSTLEIQRTEQGDSAMYLCASSPFSPGQRPYEQYFGPGTRLTVT.

The chain combines TRBV27 with TRBJ1-2; D might be TRBD1 (5 bases). The CDR3 spans 11 residues. The V end was cut by 8 bases, the J end by 7 bases, with 11 bases between. Germline lookup yields CDR1 MNHEY and CDR2 SMNVEV (reference sequence). DNA of the CDR3: TGTGCCAGCCAGGGTAACGCTGGCTACACCTTC. Protein sequence: CASQGNAGYTF.

This clonotype was picked up a small number of times. The CDR3 here is CASSPGTGKPYEQYF. CDR3 DNA: TGTGCCAGCTCACCGGGGACAGGCAAACCCTACGAGCAGTACTTC. The V call is TRBV18, the J call TRBJ2-7; 8 bases fit TRBD1. With 3 bases clipped from V and 2 bases from J, the junction kept 6 bases outside the gene matches. This CDR3 has 15 residues. The germline CDR1 and CDR2 sequences are KGHSH and LQKENI.